This T cell receptor beta chain was sequenced for a study of T cell repertoires in cytomegalovirus infection. About the study: Public signatures in TCR beta pointed to CMV infection and matching HLA type.

About this clonotype: Antigen specificity is unknown.

Trimming took off 8 bases at V and 2 bases at J, with 7 bases between the two ends. The CDR3 has 12 amino acids. Findings of the study overall: HLA-C-restricted CMV clonotypes gave the most frequent clonotype in two of eight donors.

Each CDR3 protein gets one entry after TCRdb re-called the reads with MiXCR. In the table there are more than 350,000 distinct CDR3 sequences, approximately 30% of which are singletons. Sequenced material: PBMCs. The sequence was obtained from a human donor in good health (CMV status not recorded). Some clones in this sample may be carry-over from other donors' samples. V and J are TRBV12-3 or TRBV12-4 and TRBJ1-3; D remains unclear. This chain's CDR3 is CASETPGNTIYF. In DNA form, the CDR3 reads TGTGCCAGCGAGACGCCTGGAAACACCATATATTTT.